One T cell receptor beta chain is described in this entry. The data originate from a study of blood T cell repertoires in COVID-19. The overall study: Samples representing acute and convalescent COVID-19 were sourced from the United States, Italy and Spain. Nucleic acid was either cDNA or gDNA, and it came from T cells, B-cell-depleted T cells, or PBMCs.

Authors' data handling: Counts of nucleated cells, estimated from reference gene primer amplification, were obtained. Using immunoSEQ multiplex PCR, the repertoire was profiled, and TCRdb retains in-frame clones only, with some absent. D and trimming come from the DNA, and the V and J calls and clone size come from that table. The sample yields 160,000 or so clones, about 80% seen once. This TCR came from a man aged 55 to 70 with acute or convalescent COVID-19. Sequenced: peripheral blood.

CDR3 bases: TGTGCCAGCCGTGTATTAGCCGGGGAGCTGTTTTTT. Its protein product is CASRVLAGELFF. This sequence joins TRBV2 and TRBJ2-2; D is uncertain. The V and J ends lost 8 bases and 6 bases respectively, with 10 bases between them. The CDR3 is made up of 12 amino acids. CDR1 and CDR2 from the germline V gene are SNHLY and FYNNEI.